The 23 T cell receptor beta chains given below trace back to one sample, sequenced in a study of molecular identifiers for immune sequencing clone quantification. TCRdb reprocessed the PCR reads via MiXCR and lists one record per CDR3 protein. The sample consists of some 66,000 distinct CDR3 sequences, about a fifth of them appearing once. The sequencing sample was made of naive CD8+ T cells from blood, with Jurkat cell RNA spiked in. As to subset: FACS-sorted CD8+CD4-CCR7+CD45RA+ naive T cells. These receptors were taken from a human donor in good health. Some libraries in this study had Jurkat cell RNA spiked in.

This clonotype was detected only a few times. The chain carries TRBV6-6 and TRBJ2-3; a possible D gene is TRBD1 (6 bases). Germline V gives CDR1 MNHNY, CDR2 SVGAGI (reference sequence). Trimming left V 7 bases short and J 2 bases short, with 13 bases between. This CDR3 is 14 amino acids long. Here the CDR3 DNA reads TGTGCCAGCACCCCTGGACAGTACACAGATACGCAGTATTTT. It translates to CASTPGQYTDTQYF.

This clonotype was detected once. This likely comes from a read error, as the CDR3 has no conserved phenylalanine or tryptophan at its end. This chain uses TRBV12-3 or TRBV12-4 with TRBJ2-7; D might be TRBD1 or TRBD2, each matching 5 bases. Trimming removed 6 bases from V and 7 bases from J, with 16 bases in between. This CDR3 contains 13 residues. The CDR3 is CASSLTGPLEQYL. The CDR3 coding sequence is TGTGCCAGCAGCCTAACGGGACCTCTTGAGCAGTACTTA.

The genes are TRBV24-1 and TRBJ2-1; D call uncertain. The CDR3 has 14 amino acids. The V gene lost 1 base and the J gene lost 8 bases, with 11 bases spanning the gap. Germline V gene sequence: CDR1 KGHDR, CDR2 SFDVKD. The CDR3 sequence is CATSDLYGSDEQFF. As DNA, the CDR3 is TGTGCCACCAGTGATTTATACGGGTCCGATGAGCAGTTCTTC.

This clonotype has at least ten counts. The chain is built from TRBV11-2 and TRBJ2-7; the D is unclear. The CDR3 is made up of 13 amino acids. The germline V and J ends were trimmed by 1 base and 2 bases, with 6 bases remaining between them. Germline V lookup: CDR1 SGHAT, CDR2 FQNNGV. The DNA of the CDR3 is TGTGCCAGCAGCTTAGGGGCAACCTACGAGCAGTACTTC. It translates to CASSLGATYEQYF.

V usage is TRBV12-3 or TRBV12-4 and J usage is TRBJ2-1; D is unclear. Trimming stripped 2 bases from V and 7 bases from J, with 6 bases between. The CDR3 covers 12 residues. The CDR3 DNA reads TGTGCCAGCAGTTTAATCTGGAATGAGCAGTTCTTC. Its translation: CASSLIWNEQFF.

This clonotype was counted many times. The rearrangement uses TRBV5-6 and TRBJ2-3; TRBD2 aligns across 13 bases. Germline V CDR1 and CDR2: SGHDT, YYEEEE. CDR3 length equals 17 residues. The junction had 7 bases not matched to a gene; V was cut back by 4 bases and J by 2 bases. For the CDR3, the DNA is TGTGCCAGCAGCCCCCCGGGACTAGCGGGATTCACAGATACGCAGTATTTT. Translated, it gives CASSPPGLAGFTDTQYF.

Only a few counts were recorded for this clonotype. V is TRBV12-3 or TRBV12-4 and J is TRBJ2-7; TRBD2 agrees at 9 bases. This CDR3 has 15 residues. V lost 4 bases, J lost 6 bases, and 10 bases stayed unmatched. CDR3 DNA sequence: TGTGCCAGCAGTTCGGTGGGCGGGAGGGCCCTCGAGCAGTACTTC. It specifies CASSSVGGRALEQYF.

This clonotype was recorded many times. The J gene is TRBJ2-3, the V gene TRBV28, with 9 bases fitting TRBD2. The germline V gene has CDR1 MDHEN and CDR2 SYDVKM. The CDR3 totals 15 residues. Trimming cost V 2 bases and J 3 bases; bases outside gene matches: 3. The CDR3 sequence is CASSLRAGGTDTQYF. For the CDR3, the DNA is TGTGCCAGCAGTTTAAGGGCGGGGGGGACAGATACGCAGTATTTT.

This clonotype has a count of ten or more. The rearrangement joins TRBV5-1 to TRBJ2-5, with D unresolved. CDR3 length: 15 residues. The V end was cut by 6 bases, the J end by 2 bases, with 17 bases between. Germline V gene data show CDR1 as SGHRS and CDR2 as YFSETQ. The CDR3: CASIPIPDRQETQYF. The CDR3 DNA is TGCGCCAGCATCCCGATTCCAGACCGACAAGAGACCCAGTACTTC.

CDR3 in DNA: TGCAGTGCTAGCGACAGGGAATACAATGAGCAGTTCTTC. It yields the protein CSASDREYNEQFF. The chain uses TRBV20-1 and TRBJ2-1; the match to TRBD1 covers 7 bases. CDR3 length equals 13 residues. V lost 3 bases to trimming and J lost 4 bases; unmatched junction nucleotides: 3. CDR1 is DFQATT and CDR2 is SNEGSKA in the germline V gene (reference sequence).

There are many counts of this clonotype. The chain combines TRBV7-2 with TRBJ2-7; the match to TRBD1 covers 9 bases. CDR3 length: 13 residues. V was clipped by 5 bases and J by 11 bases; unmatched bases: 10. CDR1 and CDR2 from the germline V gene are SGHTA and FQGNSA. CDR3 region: CASSLWTGASEYF. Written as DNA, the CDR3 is TGTGCCAGCAGCCTTTGGACAGGGGCCTCTGAGTACTTC.

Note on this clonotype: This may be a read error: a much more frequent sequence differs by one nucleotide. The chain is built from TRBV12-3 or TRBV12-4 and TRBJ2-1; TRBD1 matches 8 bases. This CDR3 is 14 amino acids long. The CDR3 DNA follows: TGTGCCAACAGTCGGACAGGGAGAAGCAATGAGCAGTTCTTC. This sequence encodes CANSRTGRSNEQFF.

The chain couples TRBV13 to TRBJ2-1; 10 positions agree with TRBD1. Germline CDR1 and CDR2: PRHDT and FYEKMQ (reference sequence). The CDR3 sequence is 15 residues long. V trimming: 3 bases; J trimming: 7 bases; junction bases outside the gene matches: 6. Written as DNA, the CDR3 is TGTGCCAGCAGCTTGTGGACAGGGGGGAATAATGAGCAGTTCTTC. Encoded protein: CASSLWTGGNNEQFF.

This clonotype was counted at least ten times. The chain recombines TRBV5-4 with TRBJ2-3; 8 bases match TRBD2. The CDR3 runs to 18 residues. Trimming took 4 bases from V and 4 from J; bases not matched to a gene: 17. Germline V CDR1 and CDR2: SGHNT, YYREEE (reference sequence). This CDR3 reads CASSLLGAGAGDADTQYF. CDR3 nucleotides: TGTGCCAGCAGCCTCTTGGGGGCGGGAGCGGGAGACGCAGATACGCAGTATTTT.

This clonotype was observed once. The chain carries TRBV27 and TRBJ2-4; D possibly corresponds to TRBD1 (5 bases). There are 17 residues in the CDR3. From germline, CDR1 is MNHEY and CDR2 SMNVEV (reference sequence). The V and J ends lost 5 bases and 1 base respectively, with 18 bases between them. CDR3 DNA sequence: TGTGCCAGCAGTAGAAGCGACAGACGGAAGGCCAAAAACATTCAGTACTTC. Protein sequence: CASSRSDRRKAKNIQYF.

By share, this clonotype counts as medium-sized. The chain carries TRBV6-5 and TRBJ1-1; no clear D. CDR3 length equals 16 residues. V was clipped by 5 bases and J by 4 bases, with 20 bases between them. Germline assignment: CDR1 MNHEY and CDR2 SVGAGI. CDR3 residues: CASSRPGPAWGTEAFF. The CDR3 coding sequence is TGTGCCAGCAGTCGCCCGGGTCCCGCCTGGGGCACTGAAGCTTTCTTT.

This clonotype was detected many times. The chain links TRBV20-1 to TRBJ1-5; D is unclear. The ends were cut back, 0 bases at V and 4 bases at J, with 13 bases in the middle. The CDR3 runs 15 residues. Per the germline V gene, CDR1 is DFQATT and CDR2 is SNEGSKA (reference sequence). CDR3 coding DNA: TGCAGTGCTAGAGATCAAGGAAGTGGAAATCAGCCCCAGCATTTT. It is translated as CSARDQGSGNQPQHF.

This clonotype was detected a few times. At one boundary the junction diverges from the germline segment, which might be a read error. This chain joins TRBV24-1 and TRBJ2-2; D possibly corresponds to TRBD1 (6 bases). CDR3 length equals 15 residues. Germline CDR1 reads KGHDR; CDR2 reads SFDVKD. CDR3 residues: CATSDSSGEGGELFF. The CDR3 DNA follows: TGTGCTACCAGTGATTCTTCAGGGGAAGGCGGGGAGCTGTTTTTT.

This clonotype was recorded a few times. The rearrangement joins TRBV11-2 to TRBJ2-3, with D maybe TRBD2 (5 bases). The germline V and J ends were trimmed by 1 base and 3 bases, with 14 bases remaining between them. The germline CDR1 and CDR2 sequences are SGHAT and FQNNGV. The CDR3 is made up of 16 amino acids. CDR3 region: CASSLGFGVETDTQYF. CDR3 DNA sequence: TGTGCCAGCAGCTTAGGGTTCGGGGTGGAAACAGATACGCAGTATTTT.

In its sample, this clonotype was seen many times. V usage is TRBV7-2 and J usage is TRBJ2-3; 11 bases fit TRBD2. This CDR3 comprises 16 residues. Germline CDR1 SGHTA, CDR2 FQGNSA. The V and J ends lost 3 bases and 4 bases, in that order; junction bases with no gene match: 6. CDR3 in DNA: TGTGCCAGCAGCTTGGCCCTAGCGGGAGGCCCAGATACGCAGTATTTT. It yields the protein CASSLALAGGPDTQYF.

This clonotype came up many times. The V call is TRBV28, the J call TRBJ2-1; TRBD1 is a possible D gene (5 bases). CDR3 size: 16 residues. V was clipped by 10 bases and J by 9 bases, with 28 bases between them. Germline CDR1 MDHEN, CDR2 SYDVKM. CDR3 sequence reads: CATTGGGPRMVIEQFF. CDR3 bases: TGTGCCACAACAGGCGGTGGTCCGCGGATGGTGATTGAGCAGTTCTTC.

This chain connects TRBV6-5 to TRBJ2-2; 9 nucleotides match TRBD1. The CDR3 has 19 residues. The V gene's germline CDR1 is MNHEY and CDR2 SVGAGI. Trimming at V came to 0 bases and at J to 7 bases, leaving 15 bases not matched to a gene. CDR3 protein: CASSYSARERTGVYGELFF. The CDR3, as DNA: TGTGCCAGCAGTTACTCGGCCCGAGAAAGGACAGGGGTGTACGGGGAGCTGTTTTTT.

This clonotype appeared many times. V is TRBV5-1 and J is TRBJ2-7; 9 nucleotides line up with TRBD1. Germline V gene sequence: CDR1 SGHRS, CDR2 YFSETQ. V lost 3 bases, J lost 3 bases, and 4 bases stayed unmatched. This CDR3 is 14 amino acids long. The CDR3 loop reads CASSYGTGFYEQYF. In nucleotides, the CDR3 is TGCGCCAGCAGCTACGGGACAGGGTTCTACGAGCAGTACTTC. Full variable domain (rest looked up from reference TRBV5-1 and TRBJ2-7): KAGVTQTPRYLIKTRGQQVTLSCSPISGHRSVSWYQQTPGQGLQFLFEYFSETQRNKGNFPGRFSGRQFSNSRSEMNVSTLELGDSALYLCASSYGTGFYEQYFGPGTRLTVT.